This T cell receptor (beta chain) was documented in a study of T cell changes during pregnancy in multiple sclerosis. Measured with immunoSEQ multiplex PCR; TCRdb has only the in-frame clones, and not every one. The sample records about 45,000 clones, approximately 90% being singletons. The CDR3 is made up of 12 amino acids. The germline V gene encodes CDR1 SQVTM and CDR2 ANQGSEA. Trimming stripped 5 bases from V and 9 bases from J, with 14 bases between. The sample here was CD8+ T cells from peripheral blood mononuclear cells, taken in the second trimester of pregnancy. This chain joins TRBV29-1 and TRBJ2-1; possibly TRBD1 for D (6 bases). The TCR was taken from a female donor with multiple sclerosis, enrolled in a pregnancy study. In nucleotides, the CDR3 is TGCAGCGTTCCTACGGACAGCCGTGAGCAGTTCTTC. Encoded protein: CSVPTDSREQFF.